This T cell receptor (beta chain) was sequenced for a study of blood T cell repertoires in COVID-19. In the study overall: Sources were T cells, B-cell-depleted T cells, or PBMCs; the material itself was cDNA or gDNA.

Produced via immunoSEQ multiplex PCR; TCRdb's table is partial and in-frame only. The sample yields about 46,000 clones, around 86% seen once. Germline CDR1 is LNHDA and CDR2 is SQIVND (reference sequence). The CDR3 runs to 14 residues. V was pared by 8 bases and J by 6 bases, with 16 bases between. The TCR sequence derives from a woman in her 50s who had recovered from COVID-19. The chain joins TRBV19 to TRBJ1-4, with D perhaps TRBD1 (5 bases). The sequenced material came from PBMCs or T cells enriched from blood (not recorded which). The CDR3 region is CASSWQGADEKLFF. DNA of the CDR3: TGTGCCAGTTCATGGCAAGGGGCAGATGAAAAACTGTTTTTT.